The next 28 T cell receptor beta chains were all read from a single sample in a study of T cell clonotyping in hematopoietic cell transplantation. Repertoires were generated with immunoSEQ multiplex PCR, while TCRdb's copy carries only in-frame clones and drops some. Of 27,000 or so clones in the sample, around 95% were seen once. Specimen: peripheral blood mononuclear cells. These receptors were taken from a man in his fifties or sixties in good health. Some clones in this sample may be carry-over from other donors' samples.

This chain joins TRBV5-1 and TRBJ1-3; 8 bases line up with TRBD1. The germline CDR1 and CDR2 sequences are SGHRS and YFSETQ. This CDR3 contains 20 residues. With V trimmed by 4 bases and J by 0 bases, 18 bases remained unmatched. The CDR3 protein is CASSLQKNGQGLSSGNTIYF. The CDR3 region has the DNA TGCGCCAGCAGCCTACAAAAAAACGGACAGGGCCTGAGCTCTGGAAACACCATATATTTT.

The V call is TRBV29-1, the J call TRBJ1-1; D ambiguous. There are 12 residues in the CDR3. The V gene's germline CDR1 is SQVTM and CDR2 ANQGSEA. Trimming stripped 6 bases from V and 4 bases from J, with 12 bases between. CDR3 loop: CSVAPRPTEAFF. As DNA, the CDR3 is TGCAGCGTCGCCCCTCGGCCCACTGAAGCTTTCTTT. Filled out from reference TRBV29-1 and TRBJ1-1, the complete variable domain reads SAVISQKPSRDICQRGTSLTIQCQVDSQVTMMFWYRQQPGQSLTLIATANQGSEATYESGFVIDKFPISRPNLTFSTLTVSNMSPEDSSIYLCSVAPRPTEAFFGQGTRLTVV.

This sequence joins TRBV30 and TRBJ2-7; D might be TRBD1 (7 bases). Germline V gives CDR1 GTSNPN, CDR2 SVGIG (reference sequence). V was pared by 1 base and J by 7 bases, with 20 bases between. This CDR3 has 15 amino acids. The DNA for the CDR3 is TGTGCCTGGAGTGAGGGGGCTCTCAGGGCGGGGGAGCAGTACTTC. Amino acids: CAWSEGALRAGEQYF.

The CDR3: CASSLSPTSTDTQYF. CDR3 bases: TGTGCCAGCAGCTTGTCGCCGACCAGCACAGATACGCAGTATTTT. The V call is TRBV5-6, the J call TRBJ2-3; D gene ambiguous. Germline CDR1 SGHDT, CDR2 YYEEEE. The CDR3 extends over 15 amino acids. Trimming took 1 base from V and 0 from J, leaving 9 bases between them. Complete variable domain (other parts from reference TRBV5-6 and TRBJ2-3): DAGVTQSPTHLIKTRGQQVTLRCSPKSGHDTVSWYQQALGQGPQFIFQYYEEEERQRGNFPDRFSGHQFPNYSSELNVNALLLGDSALYLCASSLSPTSTDTQYFGPGTRLTVL.

The chain carries TRBV12-5 and TRBJ1-1, with a tentative D call TRBD1 (6 bases). V was trimmed by 4 bases and J by 11 bases, leaving 17 bases between them. CDR3 length: 13 residues. Per the germline V gene, CDR1 is LGHNT and CDR2 is FRNRAP. CDR3 bases: TGTGCTAGTGGTTACTTAGAGGGGGAATCGGCTTTCTTT. Translating gives CASGYLEGESAFF.

The chain carries TRBV2 and TRBJ1-3; D not certain. Germline assignment: CDR1 SNHLY and CDR2 FYNNEI. This CDR3 is built from 13 residues. V lost 2 bases, J lost 3 bases, and 5 bases lay in between. In DNA form, the CDR3 reads TGTGCCAGCAGTGAAATAGGTGGAAACACCATATATTTT. Its translation is CASSEIGGNTIYF. The entire variable domain, with the rest obtained from reference TRBV2 and TRBJ1-3, is as follows: EPEVTQTPSHQVTQMGQEVILRCVPISNHLYFYWYRQILGQKVEFLVSFYNNEISEKSEIFDDQFSVERPDGSNFTLKIRSTKLEDSAMYFCASSEIGGNTIYFGEGSWLTVV.

This clone was observed a single time. The chain recombines TRBV5-8 with TRBJ2-3, with D perhaps TRBD2 (7 bases). Germline V gene sequence: CDR1 SGHTS, CDR2 YDEGEE. V was trimmed by 7 bases and J by 2 bases, leaving 11 bases between them. CDR3 length: 13 amino acids. DNA of the CDR3: TGTGCCAGCGGGAGGGGGACCACAGATACGCAGTATTTT. Its protein is CASGRGTTDTQYF.

The chain employs TRBV5-4 and TRBJ1-2, with D perhaps TRBD1 (6 bases). Germline CDR1 and CDR2: SGHNT and YYREEE (reference sequence). There are 16 residues in the CDR3. V gave up 4 bases and J gave up 4 bases, with 20 bases separating them. CDR3 loop: CASSGGSGPRGYGYTF. DNA of the CDR3: TGTGCCAGCAGCGGGGGCTCGGGTCCGCGTGGCTATGGCTACACCTTC.

As regards this clone: This specimen includes other DNA sequences encoding the same CDR3. V gene TRBV6-5 combines with J gene TRBJ2-3, with a weak D call TRBD2 (5 bases). The ends were cut back, 6 bases at V and 0 bases at J, with 13 bases in the middle. The germline CDR1 and CDR2 sequences are MNHEY and SVGAGI. The CDR3 extends over 15 amino acids. The CDR3 coding sequence is TGTGCCAGCAGAAACAGCGGAGCTAGCACAGATACGCAGTATTTT. Translation gives CASRNSGASTDTQYF.

This chain joins TRBV11-2 and TRBJ1-6; 8 nucleotides agree with TRBD1. The J segment lost 5 bases and the V segment lost 5 bases, leaving 5 bases of the junction unmatched. This CDR3 region has 15 residues. Germline V CDR1 and CDR2: SGHAT, FQNNGV. DNA of the CDR3: TGTGCCAGCAGCCCGGACAGGGTTGATAATTCACCCCTCCACTTT. It encodes CASSPDRVDNSPLHF. Looking up the rest from reference TRBV11-2 and TRBJ1-6 gives the full variable domain: EAGVAQSPRYKIIEKRQSVAFWCNPISGHATLYWYQQILGQGPKLLIQFQNNGVVDDSQLPKDRFSAERLKGVDSTLKIQPAKLEDSAVYLCASSPDRVDNSPLHFGNGTRLTVT.

The CDR3 loop reads CASSLSGVAGELFF. CDR3 DNA sequence: TGTGCCAGCAGCTTATCAGGGGTGGCCGGGGAGCTGTTTTTT. The V gene is TRBV7-7, the J gene TRBJ2-2; TRBD1 is a possible D gene (6 bases). The ends were cut back, 2 bases at V and 6 bases at J, with 10 bases in the middle. Germline CDR1 is SSHAT and CDR2 is FNYEAQ (reference sequence). This CDR3 spans 14 amino acids.

V and J are TRBV7-8 and TRBJ1-6; D is uncertain. The CDR3 spans 14 residues. Per the germline V gene, CDR1 is SGHVS and CDR2 is FQNEAQ. V was shortened by 6 bases and J by 7 bases, with 13 bases between the two germline ends. The CDR3 loop is CASSSEGRNSPLHF. CDR3 sequence (DNA): TGTGCCAGCAGTTCCGAAGGCAGGAATTCACCCCTCCACTTT.

This chain connects TRBV10-3 to TRBJ2-2, with 9 bases fitting TRBD1. The CDR3 totals 16 residues. With 2 bases clipped from V and 4 bases from J, the junction kept 5 bases outside the gene matches. Germline values: CDR1 ENHRY, CDR2 SYGVKD. CDR3 sequence reads: CAISEPGQGVTGELFF. The DNA for the CDR3 is TGTGCCATCAGTGAGCCGGGACAGGGCGTCACCGGGGAGCTGTTTTTT.

CDR3 DNA sequence: TGTGCCAGCAGGTCTAGCGGGGGGGGCAATGAGCAGTTCTTC. This translates into CASRSSGGGNEQFF. The chain links TRBV6-5 to TRBJ2-1; TRBD2 matches 12 bases. Germline CDR1 reads MNHEY; CDR2 reads SVGAGI. Trimming cost V 6 bases and J 6 bases; bases outside gene matches: 3. This CDR3 contains 14 residues.

The rearrangement links TRBV27 to TRBJ2-7, with a tentative D call TRBD1 (5 bases). Trimming cost V 7 bases and J 0 bases, with 10 bases left between them. The CDR3 consists of 13 residues. Germline V gene sequence: CDR1 MNHEY, CDR2 SMNVEV (reference sequence). The CDR3, as DNA: TGTGCCAGCAAGGGGTACAGCTCCTACGAGCAGTACTTC. Its protein product is CASKGYSSYEQYF.

This clone was observed a handful of times. V is TRBV19 and J is TRBJ1-5; 11 bases agree with TRBD1. Germline values: CDR1 LNHDA, CDR2 SQIVND (reference sequence). This CDR3 has 15 residues. After removal of 7 bases from V and 7 bases from J, the junction contained 9 bases not matched to a gene. CDR3 protein: CASNTGTGGRQPQHF. As DNA, the CDR3 is TGTGCCAGTAACACCGGGACAGGGGGGAGGCAGCCCCAGCATTTT.

This sequence joins TRBV11-2 and TRBJ1-6; possible D gene TRBD1, 5 bases. Trimming pared 1 base from V and 7 bases from J, leaving 11 bases between. The CDR3 totals 15 residues. Germline V lookup: CDR1 SGHAT, CDR2 FQNNGV. For the CDR3, the DNA is TGTGCCAGCAGCTTAGGGACGCGGGACAATTCACCCCTCCACTTT. Protein: CASSLGTRDNSPLHF.

V is TRBV28 and J is TRBJ2-4; D may match TRBD1 or TRBD2 (6 bases each). CDR1 and CDR2 (germline): MDHEN, SYDVKM. V lost 3 bases and J 9 bases, leaving 15 bases between the germline ends. CDR3 size: 14 residues. Written as DNA, the CDR3 is TGTGCCAGCAGTTTTAGCCCAGGGGAGGTCATTCAGTACTTC. Translating gives CASSFSPGEVIQYF.

The CDR3 loop is CASSPGTENFYEQYF. For the CDR3, the DNA is TGCGCCAGCAGCCCGGGGACAGAAAATTTCTACGAGCAGTACTTC. The gene calls are TRBV5-1 and TRBJ2-7, with 7 bases matching TRBD1. The germline V gene has CDR1 SGHRS and CDR2 YFSETQ. Trimming took 4 bases from V and 3 from J; bases not matched to a gene: 10. This CDR3 has 15 amino acids.

The rearrangement links TRBV5-6 to TRBJ2-3; TRBD2 matches 15 bases. Looked up from germline, CDR1 is SGHDT and CDR2 is YYEEEE. The CDR3 length is 16 residues. V dropped 4 bases and J dropped 6; count of bases not matched to a gene: 6. The CDR3 loop is CASSLRTSGGADTQYF. In DNA, the CDR3 is TGTGCCAGCAGCCTAAGGACTAGCGGGGGGGCGGATACGCAGTATTTT.

The genes are TRBV5-1 and TRBJ2-5; D may be TRBD2 (5 bases). The CDR3 runs to 15 residues. Germline CDR1 reads SGHRS; CDR2 reads YFSETQ. V lost 5 bases to trimming and J lost 4 bases, with 18 bases between them. In DNA form, the CDR3 reads TGCGCCAGCAGTCTTTTTTCGCGGGCGGGAGAGACCCAGTACTTC. Its translation: CASSLFSRAGETQYF.

V and J are TRBV7-8 and TRBJ2-1, with D unclear. CDR1 and CDR2 (germline): SGHVS, FQNEAQ. Trimming removed 5 bases at V and 5 bases at J, with 7 bases between. The CDR3 extends over 12 amino acids. The CDR3 region has the DNA TGTGCCAGCAGCCGCGCCAACAATGAGCAGTTCTTC. Protein sequence: CASSRANNEQFF.

This clone was observed a single time. The chain has TRBV10-3 and TRBJ1-6; TRBD1 aligns across 8 bases. The CDR3 covers 18 residues. J lost 4 bases, V lost 0 bases, and 8 bases had no gene match. Germline CDR1 is ENHRY and CDR2 is SYGVKD. This CDR3 is CAISESYSGQAYNSPLHF. CDR3 sequence (DNA): TGTGCCATCAGTGAGTCTTACTCGGGACAGGCATATAATTCACCCCTCCACTTT.

The chain recombines TRBV7-7 with TRBJ2-5; D remains ambiguous. The germline V gene encodes CDR1 SSHAT and CDR2 FNYEAQ (reference sequence). CDR3 length: 13 residues. V was cut by 5 bases and J by 5 bases, with 12 bases left in between. CDR3 DNA: TGTGCCAGCAGCCGATCCTATCGTGAGACCCAGTACTTC. This codes for CASSRSYRETQYF.

V is TRBV10-1 and J is TRBJ2-3; D remains ambiguous. This CDR3 comprises 9 residues. Per the germline V gene, CDR1 is WNHNN and CDR2 is SYGVQD (reference sequence). V lost 10 bases, J lost 6 bases, and 5 bases lay in between. The CDR3 spells CANTDTQYF. CDR3 in DNA: TGCGCCAACACGGATACGCAGTATTTT.

The chain has TRBV6-5 and TRBJ1-1; no reliable D call. Trimming pared 3 bases from V and 4 bases from J, leaving 12 bases between. Germline assignment: CDR1 MNHEY and CDR2 SVGAGI. This CDR3 spans 14 amino acids. The CDR3, as DNA: TGTGCCAGCAGTTATCTTCGGGGAGTCACTGAAGCTTTCTTT. It encodes CASSYLRGVTEAFF.

This chain joins TRBV9 and TRBJ1-1; D remains unclear. The CDR3 consists of 13 residues. From germline, CDR1 is SGDLS and CDR2 YYNGEE. Trimming removed 4 bases at V and 0 bases at J, with 7 bases between. The CDR3 nucleotides are TGTGCCAGCAGCTCCCGCATGAACACTGAAGCTTTCTTT. Translating it yields CASSSRMNTEAFF.

J is TRBJ1-5 and V is TRBV6-5, with a weak D call TRBD1 (6 bases). The CDR3 covers 14 residues. Germline assignment: CDR1 MNHEY and CDR2 SVGAGI. Trimming took 6 bases from V and 4 from J, leaving 13 bases between them. The CDR3 sequence is CASRQAQGNQPQHF. The CDR3 bases are TGTGCCAGCAGGCAAGCACAGGGTAATCAGCCCCAGCATTTT.